Following are 9 T cell receptor beta chains from one sample sequenced in a study of T-cell reconstitution after alpha-beta-depleted transplantation in children. Using unique molecular identifiers, the investigators prepared the TCRbeta library. Via MiXCR, TCRdb re-called the PCR reads, giving one row per CDR3 protein. This sample carries about 600,000 distinct CDR3 sequences, about 10% of them seen once, and the ten largest clones take approximately 4.1%. This material consisted of PBMCs from the stem cell graft donor, taken from the stem cell graft. The source is a human donor who donated a stem cell graft to a child with acute myeloid leukemia.

This clonotype came up a few times. The genes are TRBV4-1 and TRBJ2-7, with a tentative D call TRBD2 (6 bases). Germline CDR1 MGHRA, CDR2 YSYEKL. The CDR3 consists of 17 residues. V was cut by 2 bases and J by 5 bases, with 22 bases left in between. For the CDR3, the DNA is TGCGCCAGCAGCCAATGGTACGGGGCTAGCGATAACCACGAGCAGTACTTC. Its translation: CASSQWYGASDNHEQYF.

This clonotype came up many times. A read error may produce the germline difference seen at one junction end. V and J are TRBV7-2 and TRBJ2-1; 11 nucleotides match TRBD2. Looked up from germline, CDR1 is SGHTA and CDR2 is FQGNSA. The CDR3 is 14 residues long. The CDR3 nucleotides are TGTGCCAGCAGCATAGCGGGAGGGCGGAATGAGCAGTTCTTC. It specifies CASSIAGGRNEQFF. The variable domain in full, with the rest retrieved from reference TRBV7-2 and TRBJ2-1, is GAGVSQSPSNKVTEKGKDVELRCDPISGHTALYWYRQSLGQGLEFLIYFQGNSAPDKSGLPSDRFSAERTGGSVSTLTIQRTQQEDSAVYLCASSIAGGRNEQFFGPGTRLTVL.

This clonotype was seen more than once but under ten times. The chain is built from TRBV9 and TRBJ1-4, with D maybe TRBD1 (5 bases). The CDR3 sequence is 14 residues long. CDR1 SGDLS and CDR2 YYNGEE come from the germline V gene. The germline V and J ends were trimmed by 4 bases and 8 bases, with 15 bases remaining between them. As DNA, the CDR3 is TGTGCCAGCAGCACCGGACACGTAGCCGAAAAACTGTTTTTT. It translates to CASSTGHVAEKLFF.

Ten or more counts support this clonotype. The chain uses TRBV24-1 and TRBJ2-1; D perhaps matches TRBD2 (6 bases). Germline lookup yields CDR1 KGHDR and CDR2 SFDVKD. The CDR3 is 15 amino acids. Trimming shortened V by 4 bases and J by 0 bases, and 9 bases separated the two germline ends. The CDR3 spells CATSEGGFSYNEQFF. CDR3 bases: TGTGCCACCAGTGAGGGGGGTTTCTCCTACAATGAGCAGTTCTTC.

This chain connects TRBV6-6 to TRBJ2-2; D is ambiguous. CDR3 size: 13 residues. CDR1 is MNHNY and CDR2 is SVGAGI in the germline V gene (reference sequence). V lost 6 bases to trimming and J lost 2 bases, with 7 bases between them. CDR3 protein: CASRVPNTGELFF. The CDR3 nucleotides read TGTGCCAGCAGAGTTCCAAACACCGGGGAGCTGTTTTTT.

This clonotype was recorded many times. This chain's CDR3 is CASSSGLADYEQYF. The CDR3 DNA reads as TGTGCCAGCAGCTCGGGACTAGCTGACTACGAGCAGTACTTC. This rearrangement joins TRBV7-9 to TRBJ2-7; 9 nucleotides match TRBD2. Per the germline V gene, CDR1 is SEHNR and CDR2 is FQNEAQ (reference sequence). V shed 4 bases, J shed 3 bases, and the junction held 4 bases outside the gene matches. This CDR3 is built from 14 residues.

The chain combines TRBV5-1 with TRBJ2-3; 13 nucleotides line up with TRBD2. Germline loops: CDR1 SGHRS, CDR2 YFSETQ. CDR3 length equals 17 residues. The V and J ends lost 2 bases and 4 bases, in that order; junction bases with no gene match: 7. Here the CDR3 DNA reads TGCGCCAGCAGCTTCTGGACTAGCGGGAGTGAGGCAGATACGCAGTATTTT. This sequence encodes CASSFWTSGSEADTQYF.

The chain couples TRBV30 to TRBJ2-1; D possibly corresponds to TRBD2 (6 bases). CDR1 is GTSNPN and CDR2 is SVGIG in the germline V gene (reference sequence). With 8 bases removed from V and 9 bases from J, the gap between germline ends came to 17 bases. This CDR3 spans 12 amino acids. CDR3 residues: CARAPGGSEQFF. The CDR3 DNA is TGTGCCCGCGCCCCTGGGGGGAGTGAGCAGTTCTTC.

This clonotype has at least ten counts. V and J are TRBV29-1 and TRBJ2-1; the D is unclear. This CDR3 is 11 amino acids long. Germline CDR1 and CDR2: SQVTM and ANQGSEA. The ends were cut back, 7 bases at V and 5 bases at J, with 9 bases in the middle. The CDR3 sequence: CSAQQHNEQFF. The CDR3 region has the DNA TGCAGCGCACAGCAGCACAATGAGCAGTTCTTC.